These 17 T cell receptor beta chains share one sample of origin, sequenced in a study of CD8+CD57+ T cells in acquired aplastic anemia. According to the study, genomic DNA was the template for TCR beta VDJ and CDR3 profiling. TCRdb re-derived calls from the reads in MiXCR, one entry per CDR3 protein. The sample has approximately 160,000 distinct CDR3 sequences; roughly 48% are singletons. Sequences were obtained from sorted CD4+, CD8+, or CD8+CD57+ T cells (not recorded which) from PBMCs. The receptor source for this set is a human donor in good health.

This clonotype was detected only a few times. The chain carries TRBV2 and TRBJ2-2, with TRBD1 matching 7 bases. The junction had 12 bases not matched to a gene; V was cut back by 7 bases and J by 7 bases. The CDR3 length is 15 residues. Germline-derived CDR1 and CDR2 are SNHLY and FYNNEI. This chain's CDR3 is CASNPLTGLGGELFF. CDR3 sequence (DNA): TGTGCCAGCAACCCTTTGACAGGGCTAGGCGGGGAGCTGTTTTTT.

This clonotype has a count of ten or more. The chain couples TRBV20-1 to TRBJ2-7; 12 bases fit TRBD2. The CDR3 loop spans 16 amino acids. The trim removed 0 bases at V and 5 bases at J, leaving 8 bases unmatched. Germline V gene lookup returns CDR1 DFQATT and CDR2 SNEGSKA (reference sequence). This chain's CDR3 is CSARDVLAGGWNEQYF. CDR3 nucleotides: TGCAGTGCTAGAGATGTACTAGCGGGAGGATGGAACGAGCAGTACTTC.

The CDR3 reads CASLDESNYGYTF. CDR3 nucleotide sequence: TGTGCCAGCCTAGACGAGTCTAACTATGGCTACACCTTC. The chain couples TRBV2 to TRBJ1-2; D call uncertain. Looked up from germline, CDR1 is SNHLY and CDR2 is FYNNEI. CDR3 length equals 13 residues. Trimming left V 8 bases short and J 0 bases short, with 10 bases between.

The chain employs TRBV7-2 and TRBJ2-7, with D unresolved. This CDR3 spans 14 amino acids. The germline V gene has CDR1 SGHTA and CDR2 FQGNSA. The germline V and J ends were trimmed by 1 base and 1 base, with 8 bases remaining between them. CDR3 nucleotides: TGTGCCAGCAGCTTAGTTCAGACATCCTACGAGCAGTACTTC. Translated, it gives CASSLVQTSYEQYF.

To note about this clonotype: It is likely a read error, because the conserved phenylalanine at the end of the CDR3 is missing. V usage is TRBV20-1 and J usage is TRBJ2-3, with D perhaps matching TRBD2 (6 bases). There are 18 residues in the CDR3. Germline CDR1 DFQATT, CDR2 SNEGSKA (reference sequence). Between the trimmed V and J ends, which lost 6 bases and 1 base, there was a span of 26 bases. The CDR3 region has the DNA TGCAGTGCAACCCTGGGGCTAGCGATCGTTTTAGGCACAGATACGCAGTATCTT. It is translated as CSATLGLAIVLGTDTQYL.

This sequence joins TRBV6-1 and TRBJ1-6; D is undetermined. Trimming pared 0 bases from V and 11 bases from J, leaving 8 bases between. CDR1 MNHNS and CDR2 SASEGT come from the germline V gene. This CDR3 region has 13 residues. DNA for the CDR3: TGTGCCAGCAGTGAAGCACAAGGCACACCCCTCCACTTT. It encodes CASSEAQGTPLHF.

This clonotype was observed at least ten times. V and J are TRBV18 and TRBJ2-5, with D unclear. The CDR3 loop spans 11 amino acids. Trimming took 5 bases from V and 2 from J, leaving 3 bases between them. The V gene's germline CDR1 is KGHSH and CDR2 LQKENI. The CDR3 loop is CASSEQETQYF. DNA of the CDR3: TGTGCCAGCTCAGAGCAAGAGACCCAGTACTTC. The whole variable domain, filled in from reference TRBV18 and TRBJ2-5, reads NAGVMQNPRHLVRRRGQEARLRCSPMKGHSHVYWYRQLPEEGLKFMVYLQKENIIDESGMPKERFSAEFPKEGPSILRIQQVVRGDSAAYFCASSEQETQYFGPGTRLLVL.

CDR3 in amino acids: CASSMDPRRAFF. DNA of the CDR3: TGTGCCAGTAGTATGGACCCGAGGAGGGCTTTCTTT. V gene TRBV19 combines with J gene TRBJ1-1; D call uncertain. Germline V gene data show CDR1 as LNHDA and CDR2 as SQIVND (reference sequence). Between the trimmed V and J ends, which lost 3 bases and 11 bases, there was a span of 13 bases. The CDR3 totals 12 residues.

This chain uses TRBV7-2 with TRBJ1-6; 9 bases are a match to TRBD1. The trim removed 2 bases at V and 9 bases at J, leaving 5 bases unmatched. The CDR3 is made up of 15 amino acids. Germline V gene sequence: CDR1 SGHTA, CDR2 FQGNSA. CDR3 DNA sequence: TGTGCCAGCAGCTTAAAGGACAGGGGTCGTTCACCCCTCCACTTT. This gives the protein CASSLKDRGRSPLHF.

V and J are TRBV2 and TRBJ2-7; D not resolved. The germline gives CDR1 SNHLY, CDR2 FYNNEI. Trimming removed 2 bases from V and 3 bases from J, with 14 bases in between. The CDR3 contains 15 residues. In nucleotides, the CDR3 is TGTGCCAGCAGTGAATTGGCCAGTCTGTTCTACGAGCAGTACTTC. Amino acids: CASSELASLFYEQYF.

This clonotype was seen at least ten times. This chain uses TRBV5-1 with TRBJ2-5; no firm D call. The CDR3 length is 15 residues. Trimming left V 1 base short and J 5 bases short, with 15 bases between. Germline V CDR1 and CDR2: SGHRS, YFSETQ. The CDR3 sequence: CASSLYAIPSETQYF. In DNA form, the CDR3 reads TGCGCCAGCAGCTTGTACGCCATACCGTCGGAGACCCAGTACTTC.

The CDR3 reads CASSQEWISGNTIYF. The CDR3 region has the DNA TGCGCCAGCAGCCAAGAGTGGATCTCTGGAAACACCATATATTTT. This sequence joins TRBV4-1 and TRBJ1-3; D is undetermined. V was shortened by 0 bases and J by 0 bases, with 6 bases between the two germline ends. This CDR3 comprises 15 residues. Germline V gene lookup returns CDR1 MGHRA and CDR2 YSYEKL.

The rearrangement joins TRBV2 to TRBJ2-7; the match to TRBD1 covers 10 bases. The J call is uncertain, as TRBJ2-5 better fits the DNA end. Germline CDR1 and CDR2: SNHLY and FYNNEI. There are 16 residues in the CDR3. The CDR3, as DNA: TGTGCCAGCAGTGAAGGGGGACAGGGGATCGGAGAGACCCAGTACTTC. It is translated as CASSEGGQGIGETQYF.

This clonotype came up a few times. The chain links TRBV10-3 to TRBJ2-3; a possible D gene is TRBD1 (5 bases). The length of the CDR3 is 14 residues. Deletions cut 2 bases from V and 6 bases from J, with 12 bases between. Germline V CDR1 and CDR2: ENHRY, SYGVKD. CDR3 loop: CAISERQGGDTQYF. The CDR3 region has the DNA TGTGCCATCAGTGAGCGGCAGGGCGGTGATACGCAGTATTTT.

CDR3 protein: CASSPNGLAGTSTDTQYF. In DNA, the CDR3 is TGTGCCAGCAGCCCCAATGGGCTAGCGGGAACTAGCACAGATACGCAGTATTTT. The chain links TRBV11-2 to TRBJ2-3; 9 nucleotides line up with TRBD2. The V gene's germline CDR1 is SGHAT and CDR2 FQNNGV. CDR3 length: 18 residues. The ends lost 5 bases at V and 0 bases at J; junction bases unmatched: 12.

The gene calls are TRBV11-2 and TRBJ2-3, with D uncertain. The germline V gene has CDR1 SGHAT and CDR2 FQNNGV. The germline V and J ends were trimmed by 2 bases and 2 bases, with 14 bases remaining between them. There are 16 residues in the CDR3. The CDR3 DNA sequence: TGTGCCAGCAGCTTACGGCAGTTGGGCTACACAGATACGCAGTATTTT. Amino acid sequence: CASSLRQLGYTDTQYF.

This clonotype was detected many times. This chain uses TRBV15 with TRBJ1-6; tentative D call: TRBD1 (5 bases). The V gene lost 0 bases and the J gene lost 9 bases, with 15 bases spanning the gap. The germline CDR1 and CDR2 sequences are LNHNV and YYDKDF (reference sequence). CDR3 size: 16 residues. Here the CDR3 reads CATSRDPGLLSSPLHF. The CDR3 coding sequence is TGTGCCACCAGCAGAGATCCGGGGCTACTGTCTTCACCCCTCCACTTT.